Listed below are T cell receptor beta chains from one sample, sequenced in a study of CXCR3-negative and CXCR3-positive naive CD8 T cells. TCRdb reprocessed the 5' RACE reads, with one entry per CDR3 protein and no DNA. The sample holds about 150,000 distinct CDR3 sequences. Specimen: naive CXCR3+ CD8+ T cells from blood. Every receptor here comes from a human donor in good health. Some clones in this sample may be carry-over from other donors' samples. Each CDR3 is given with its conserved first and last residue.

CDR3: CASSLSGTVGSPLHF
length: 15
J: TRBJ1-6
V: TRBV27

CDR3: CSARDLLRGDEQFF
length: 14
J: TRBJ2-1
V: TRBV20-1

CDR3: CSVAARSVSTGELFF
length: 15
J: TRBJ2-2
V: TRBV29-1

CDR3: CASSYLLGTGPQVGYTF
length: 17
J: TRBJ1-2
V: TRBV6-5

CDR3: CATSEGTDTQYF
length: 12
J: TRBJ2-3
V: TRBV24-1

CDR3: CASSSATPYRGQNYGYTF
length: 18
J: TRBJ1-2
V: TRBV7-9

CDR3: CAISESGTNYGYTF
length: 14
J: TRBJ1-2
V: TRBV10-3

CDR3: CASSLSSGEPQHF
length: 13
J: TRBJ1-5
V: TRBV7-2

CDR3: CSVEDLSGVEQFF
length: 13
J: TRBJ2-1
V: TRBV29-1

CDR3: CASSESGETGELFF
length: 14
J: TRBJ2-2
V: TRBV25-1

CDR3: CASSSGQGRYGYTF
length: 14
J: TRBJ1-2
V: TRBV9

CDR3: CASSPGQNSYEQYF
length: 14
J: TRBJ2-7
V: TRBV28

CDR3: CSVELANYNEQFF
length: 13
J: TRBJ2-1
V: TRBV29-1

CDR3: CSARPTSGGENEQYF
length: 15
J: TRBJ2-7
V: TRBV20-1

CDR3: CATSKRREAETQYF
length: 14
J: TRBJ2-5
V: TRBV15

CDR3: CASSTGPYNEQFF
length: 13
J: TRBJ2-1
V: TRBV19

CDR3: CSAEGEWSSGANVLTF
length: 16
J: TRBJ2-6
V: TRBV29-1

CDR3: CASSPNARQGADEQYF
length: 16
J: TRBJ2-7
V: TRBV4-2

CDR3: CASSFRGQQDSPLHF
length: 15
J: TRBJ1-6
V: TRBV12-3/TRBV12-4

CDR3: CASSLAENTGELFF
length: 14
J: TRBJ2-2
V: TRBV5-4

CDR3: CSADGGFGTEAFF
length: 13
J: TRBJ1-1
V: TRBV29-1

CDR3: CASSYSDARELFF
length: 13
J: TRBJ2-2
V: TRBV6-6

CDR3: CASSPGQQSYEQYF
length: 14
J: TRBJ2-7
V: TRBV7-6

CDR3: CASSPRGRETQYF
length: 13
J: TRBJ2-5
V: TRBV11-3

CDR3: CASSPPGQGTYGYTF
length: 15
J: TRBJ1-2
V: TRBV18

CDR3: CASRNIDNYGYTF
length: 13
J: TRBJ1-2
V: TRBV6-2/TRBV6-3